The T cell receptor beta chain described here comes from a study of blood T cell repertoires in COVID-19. Looked up from germline, CDR1 is LNHDA and CDR2 is SQIVND (reference sequence). The CDR3 extends over 14 amino acids. V shed 7 bases and J 5 bases; nucleotides not matched to a gene: 5. Measured with immunoSEQ multiplex PCR; TCRdb has only the in-frame clones, and not every one. The table includes roughly 300,000 clones, almost 85% detected once. Sequencing was performed on peripheral blood. The chain employs TRBV19 and TRBJ1-4; TRBD1 matches at 9 bases. This sequence originates from a human donor in a cohort sampled during active COVID-19. CDR3 region: CASTLQGANEKLFF. The CDR3 coding sequence is TGTGCCAGTACCTTACAGGGGGCGAATGAAAAACTGTTTTTT. The full variable domain, completed using reference TRBV19 and TRBJ1-4, is DGGITQSPKYLFRKEGQNVTLSCEQNLNHDAMYWYRQDPGQGLRLIYYSQIVNDFQKGDIAEGYSVSREKKESFPLTVTSAQKNPTAFYLCASTLQGANEKLFFGSGTQLSVL.